The 18 T cell receptor beta chains below all came from one sample that was sequenced in a study of blood T cell repertoires in COVID-19. The protocol was immunoSEQ multiplex PCR, while the TCRdb copy is restricted to in-frame clones and leaves out a portion. Of nearly 350,000 clones in the sample, approximately 84% are singletons; the top ten hold roughly 1%. Material: PBMCs or T cells enriched from blood (not recorded which). The origin of the receptors is a woman between 25 and 40 years old who had recovered from COVID-19.

The CDR3, as DNA: TGTGCCAGCAGTTTTAAGGCAGGGGGCTTGACAGATACGCAGTATTTT. Its translation: CASSFKAGGLTDTQYF. The chain couples TRBV27 to TRBJ2-3, with 8 positions matching TRBD1. Germline V CDR1 and CDR2: MNHEY, SMNVEV (reference sequence). V was pared by 3 bases and J by 3 bases, with 8 bases of the junction left unmatched. CDR3 length equals 16 residues.

This clone was picked up one time. The chain carries TRBV28 and TRBJ1-5; D remains unclear. Trimming took 6 bases from V and 2 from J, leaving 17 bases between them. Germline values: CDR1 MDHEN, CDR2 SYDVKM. This CDR3 has 16 residues. In nucleotides, the CDR3 is TGTGCCAGCAGCCTATCTCGGGGTGGGGGCAATCAGCCCCAGCATTTT. Its protein product is CASSLSRGGGNQPQHF.

The table lists this clone with a few counts. The V gene is TRBV11-3, the J gene TRBJ2-5, with D perhaps matching TRBD1 (5 bases). The CDR3 is 17 residues long. V lost 7 bases, J lost 4 bases, and 25 bases lay in between. Germline lookup yields CDR1 SGHNT and CDR2 YENEEA. CDR3 bases: TGTGCCAGCACCCGCCGGACAAACGCCAAATCGGGAGAGACCCAGTACTTC. It codes for CASTRRTNAKSGETQYF.

V gene TRBV5-6 combines with J gene TRBJ2-7, with a weak D call TRBD2 (6 bases). The CDR3 has 12 residues. Germline CDR1 is SGHDT and CDR2 is YYEEEE. Trimming removed 4 bases from V and 4 bases from J, with 9 bases in between. CDR3 region: CASSIRGYEQYF. The CDR3 nucleotides read TGTGCCAGCAGCATCCGGGGGTACGAGCAGTACTTC.

The chain links TRBV1 to TRBJ1-2; TRBD1 reflects the table's D call only, with no check against the DNA. TRBV1 counts as a pseudogene. CDR3 length: 18 residues. CDR3 DNA: TGCACCAGCAGCCAATTTTTCAGGGACAGGGCGCTAAACTATGGCTACACCTTC. Translating it yields CTSSQFFRDRALNYGYTF.

This clone was detected only a few times. The V gene is TRBV6-5, the J gene TRBJ1-6, with D tentatively TRBD1 (5 bases). V was clipped by 6 bases and J by 5 bases, with 14 bases between them. The germline gives CDR1 MNHEY, CDR2 SVGAGI. The CDR3 consists of 15 residues. The CDR3 region is CASRTPGLHNSPLHF. CDR3 nucleotide sequence: TGTGCCAGCAGGACCCCGGGACTCCATAATTCACCCCTCCACTTT.

J is TRBJ2-3 and V is TRBV5-4; D might be TRBD1 (5 bases). This CDR3 has 16 residues. CDR1 and CDR2 (germline): SGHNT, YYREEE (reference sequence). Trimming removed 3 bases at V and 2 bases at J, with 16 bases between. The CDR3 bases are TGTGCCAGCAGCTATATCGGCAGGGTGTCCACAGATACGCAGTATTTT. Its translation: CASSYIGRVSTDTQYF.

This clone has more than one count but fewer than ten. The chain combines TRBV28 with TRBJ2-7, with TRBD2 matching 16 bases. Germline V gene data show CDR1 as MDHEN and CDR2 as SYDVKM. Trimming took 2 bases from V and 5 from J; bases not matched to a gene: 15. This CDR3 is built from 20 residues. This chain's CDR3 is CASSLPGTSGLAGGRDEQYF. CDR3 nucleotide sequence: TGTGCCAGCAGTTTACCGGGGACTTCGGGACTAGCGGGGGGGCGCGACGAGCAGTACTTC.

The V and J genes are TRBV28 and TRBJ1-1; 7 bases map to TRBD1. V shed 5 bases and J 8 bases; nucleotides not matched to a gene: 11. The CDR3 covers 14 residues. Per the germline V gene, CDR1 is MDHEN and CDR2 is SYDVKM. The CDR3 sequence is CASSPDRQGREAFF. In DNA, the CDR3 is TGTGCCAGCAGTCCCGACCGACAGGGCCGGGAAGCTTTCTTT.

This chain connects TRBV29-1 to TRBJ1-5, with a weak D call TRBD1 (5 bases). V was clipped by 4 bases and J by 7 bases, with 17 bases between them. This CDR3 region has 14 residues. CDR1 is SQVTM, CDR2 ANQGSEA, per germline. This CDR3 reads CSVAVQGGEQPQHF. CDR3 nucleotide sequence: TGCAGCGTTGCGGTGCAGGGTGGTGAACAGCCCCAGCATTTT.

J is TRBJ2-3 and V is TRBV5-1, with 10 nucleotides matching TRBD2. Germline CDR1 is SGHRS and CDR2 is YFSETQ. The CDR3 has 16 residues. Trimming at V came to 4 bases and at J to 0 bases, leaving 5 bases not matched to a gene. CDR3 loop: CASSPLAGASTDTQYF. In nucleotides, the CDR3 is TGCGCCAGCAGCCCGCTAGCGGGGGCTAGCACAGATACGCAGTATTTT.

This chain connects TRBV28 to TRBJ2-7; TRBD2 agrees at 7 bases. This CDR3 spans 17 amino acids. Germline-derived CDR1 and CDR2 are MDHEN and SYDVKM. The ends lost 1 base at V and 4 bases at J; junction bases unmatched: 13. The CDR3 nucleotides are TGTGCCAGCAGTTTATCTAGCGGCCTCTTAAGGGAGTACGAGCAGTACTTC. Protein product: CASSLSSGLLREYEQYF.

The CDR3: CASSETRGLTEAFF. CDR3 DNA sequence: TGTGCCAGCAGTGAAACGAGGGGGCTAACTGAAGCTTTCTTT. J is TRBJ1-1 and V is TRBV2; 7 bases match TRBD1. CDR1 is SNHLY and CDR2 is FYNNEI in the germline V gene. Unmatched junction bases numbered 5, after V lost 2 bases and J lost 5 bases. This CDR3 comprises 14 residues.

The chain employs TRBV4-2 and TRBJ2-3; D uncertain. Between the trimmed V and J ends, which lost 0 bases and 0 bases, there was a span of 7 bases. This CDR3 is 15 amino acids long. Germline CDR1 and CDR2: LGHNA and YNFKEQ. The CDR3 bases are TGTGCCAGCAGCCAAGAATCAACTAGCACAGATACGCAGTATTTT. Amino acid sequence: CASSQESTSTDTQYF.

DNA for the CDR3: TGCGCCAGCAGCTTGGTTTTTGGGGGGAACAACAATGAGCAGTTCTTC. This codes for CASSLVFGGNNNEQFF. V is TRBV5-1 and J is TRBJ2-1; D may be TRBD2 (6 bases). The CDR3 has 16 residues. Germline V CDR1 and CDR2: SGHRS, YFSETQ. V gave up 0 bases and J gave up 5 bases, with 15 bases separating them.

This clone appeared a single time. For the CDR3, the DNA is TGTGCCAGCAGTTTGACAGGGGAGACTGAAGCTTTCTTT. Translated, it gives CASSLTGETEAFF. The V call is TRBV12-3 or TRBV12-4, the J call TRBJ1-1, with TRBD1 matching over 8 bases. V gave up 3 bases and J gave up 5 bases; unmatched junction bases: 2. This CDR3 region has 13 residues.

The table lists this clone with a count of one. The rearrangement joins TRBV28 to TRBJ2-3; D gene unclear. Looked up from germline, CDR1 is MDHEN and CDR2 is SYDVKM. CDR3 length equals 13 residues. V was shortened by 9 bases and J by 2 bases, with 12 bases between the two germline ends. The DNA for the CDR3 is TGTGCCAGTGGTACCGGGTCCACAGATACGCAGTATTTT. Its protein is CASGTGSTDTQYF.

This rearrangement joins TRBV12-5 to TRBJ1-5, with D perhaps matching TRBD1 (5 bases). The CDR3 has 14 residues. Germline assignment: CDR1 LGHNT and CDR2 FRNRAP. Trimming left V 6 bases short and J 4 bases short, with 13 bases between. The CDR3 DNA follows: TGTGCTAGTGGCACATCGGGGGGGAATCAGCCCCAGCATTTT. Its protein is CASGTSGGNQPQHF.